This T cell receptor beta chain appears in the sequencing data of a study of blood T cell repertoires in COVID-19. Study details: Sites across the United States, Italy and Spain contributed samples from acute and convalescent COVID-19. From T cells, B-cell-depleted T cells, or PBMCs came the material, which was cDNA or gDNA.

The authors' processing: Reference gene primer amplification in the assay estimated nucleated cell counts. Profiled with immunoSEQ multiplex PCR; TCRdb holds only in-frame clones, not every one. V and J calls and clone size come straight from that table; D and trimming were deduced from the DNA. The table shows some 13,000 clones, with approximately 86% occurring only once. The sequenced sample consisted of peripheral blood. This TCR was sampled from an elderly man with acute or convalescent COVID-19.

The CDR3 here is CASRLAGSTGAYEQYF. CDR3 sequence (DNA): TGCGCCAGCAGGTTAGCGGGCAGCACTGGCGCCTACGAGCAGTACTTC. J is TRBJ2-7 and V is TRBV10-2, with 7 bases matching TRBD2. The V segment lost 6 bases and the J segment 2 bases; nucleotides outside the gene matches: 13. The CDR3 has 16 residues. The V gene's germline CDR1 is WSHSY and CDR2 SAAADI.